Following are 28 T cell receptor beta chains from one sample sequenced in a study of persistence of HIV-infected CD4 T cells. For these receptors, no antigen is known. An overlapping HIV-1 Gag peptide pool stimulated these cells at 1 ug/peptide/mL. CD4+ T cells upregulating both CD40 ligand and CD69 were sorted as responding cells. Sequencing used immunoSEQ version 4 in survey mode. TCRdb's copy holds only in-frame clones and misses some; the assay was immunoSEQ multiplex PCR. There are under 20,000 clones in the sample; 65% occur only once, and approximately 2% lies in the top ten. Here the sequenced sample was CD4+ T cells sorted from PBMCs after approximately 20-hour stimulation, taken from a patient who received antiretroviral therapy. The receptors derive from an adult woman with HIV who was CMV-seropositive.

This clone was found a few times. This rearrangement joins TRBV28 to TRBJ1-3; D not certain. This CDR3 has 14 amino acids. CDR1 is MDHEN, CDR2 SYDVKM, per germline. V was clipped by 6 bases and J by 0 bases, with 9 bases between them. CDR3 DNA sequence: TGTGCCAGCAGCCGCATTAGCTCTGGAAACACCATATATTTT. Protein sequence: CASSRISSGNTIYF.

The chain combines TRBV2 with TRBJ1-6, with D perhaps TRBD1 (6 bases). Trimming pared 2 bases from V and 9 bases from J, leaving 11 bases between. The CDR3 contains 14 residues. Germline V gives CDR1 SNHLY, CDR2 FYNNEI. CDR3 region: CASSEQGYPSPLHF. CDR3 nucleotides: TGTGCCAGCAGTGAACAGGGGTACCCTTCACCCCTCCACTTT.

The rearrangement uses TRBV2 and TRBJ1-5, with TRBD1 matching over 8 bases. Germline CDR1 reads SNHLY; CDR2 reads FYNNEI. This CDR3 has 14 residues. V was pared by 6 bases and J by 4 bases, with 5 bases of the junction left unmatched. Here the CDR3 reads CASSVDRVNQPQHF. Written as DNA, the CDR3 is TGTGCCAGCAGCGTGGACAGGGTGAATCAGCCCCAGCATTTT.

V is TRBV19 and J is TRBJ2-3, with TRBD2 identical over 8 bases. J lost 3 bases, V lost 4 bases, and 6 bases had no gene match. Germline V gene lookup returns CDR1 LNHDA and CDR2 SQIVND (reference sequence). The CDR3 has 15 amino acids. CDR3 sequence: CASSTGGRSTDTQYF. The CDR3 region has the DNA TGTGCCAGTAGTACGGGGGGGCGATCAACAGATACGCAGTATTTT.

The V and J genes are TRBV30 and TRBJ1-1, with unresolved D. V was clipped by 0 bases and J by 10 bases, with 15 bases between them. This CDR3 has 13 amino acids. Germline CDR1 GTSNPN, CDR2 SVGIG (reference sequence). CDR3: CAWSVSGFFVAFF. The CDR3 DNA sequence: TGTGCCTGGAGTGTATCAGGATTTTTTGTAGCTTTCTTT.

V gene TRBV9 combines with J gene TRBJ2-3; 11 bases map to TRBD1. CDR3 length equals 16 residues. V shed 0 bases and J 0 bases; nucleotides not matched to a gene: 0. Germline V gene lookup returns CDR1 SGDLS and CDR2 YYNGEE. The CDR3 sequence is CASSVGDRGSTDTQYF. As DNA, the CDR3 is TGTGCCAGCAGCGTAGGGGACAGGGGGAGCACAGATACGCAGTATTTT.

This chain links TRBV18 with TRBJ1-1; D gene uncertain. The CDR3 has 15 residues. Germline V gives CDR1 KGHSH, CDR2 LQKENI. Trimming left V 2 bases short and J 1 base short, with 11 bases between. CDR3 amino acids: CASSPEQTANTEAFF. The DNA for the CDR3 is TGTGCCAGCTCACCAGAGCAGACCGCGAACACTGAAGCTTTCTTT. Drawing the rest from reference TRBV18 and TRBJ1-1, the complete variable domain is NAGVMQNPRHLVRRRGQEARLRCSPMKGHSHVYWYRQLPEEGLKFMVYLQKENIIDESGMPKERFSAEFPKEGPSILRIQQVVRGDSAAYFCASSPEQTANTEAFFGQGTRLTVV.

The chain uses TRBV5-6 and TRBJ2-1, with 7 positions matching TRBD2. Trimming at V came to 7 bases and at J to 4 bases, leaving 11 bases not matched to a gene. Germline CDR1 reads SGHDT; CDR2 reads YYEEEE. The CDR3 is 15 residues long. CDR3 amino acids: CASVRLGGGYNEQFF. The CDR3 nucleotides are TGTGCCAGCGTCCGACTCGGGGGAGGGTACAATGAGCAGTTCTTC.

This clone was found once. This sequence joins TRBV6-5 and TRBJ1-1; tentative D call: TRBD1 (5 bases). CDR3 length equals 12 residues. From germline, CDR1 is MNHEY and CDR2 SVGAGI. V was clipped by 7 bases and J by 11 bases, with 17 bases between them. This CDR3 reads CASIGGNLGAFF. CDR3 coding DNA: TGTGCCAGCATCGGGGGGAATCTGGGTGCTTTCTTT.

This clone appeared a few times. The chain is built from TRBV5-1 and TRBJ2-1; 8 bases agree with TRBD2. CDR3 length: 15 amino acids. Per the germline V gene, CDR1 is SGHRS and CDR2 is YFSETQ. Trimming cost V 4 bases and J 8 bases; bases outside gene matches: 11. The CDR3 sequence: CASSDTAGDIDEQFF. CDR3 nucleotides: TGCGCCAGCAGCGATACAGCGGGGGACATCGATGAGCAGTTCTTC.

This clone was counted only a few times. The V and J genes are TRBV7-9 and TRBJ1-2; 9 nucleotides agree with TRBD1. The J segment lost 8 bases and the V segment lost 2 bases, leaving 9 bases of the junction unmatched. This CDR3 has 15 amino acids. Per germline, CDR1 SEHNR and CDR2 FQNEAQ (reference sequence). CDR3 loop: CASSLRGQGLFGYTF. The CDR3 DNA sequence: TGTGCCAGCAGCTTAAGGGGACAGGGTTTGTTCGGCTACACCTTC.

In nucleotides, the CDR3 is TGTGCCTGGAGTGTTCTCAGGGGATGGACTGAAGCTTTCTTT. It yields the protein CAWSVLRGWTEAFF. The V gene is TRBV30, the J gene TRBJ1-1; perhaps TRBD1 as D (6 bases). Germline loops: CDR1 GTSNPN, CDR2 SVGIG (reference sequence). CDR3 size: 14 residues. V was cut by 0 bases and J by 5 bases, with 13 bases left in between.

V is TRBV3-1 (or the pseudogene TRBV3-2) and J is TRBJ2-7; D remains ambiguous. Germline loops: CDR1 LGHDT, CDR2 YNNKEL (reference sequence). This CDR3 is 14 amino acids long. V shed 1 base and J shed 1 base, with 8 bases lying between them. The CDR3 coding sequence is TGTGCCAGCAGCCAAGTGACCGAATCCTACGAGCAGTACTTC. Protein sequence: CASSQVTESYEQYF.

This clone was seen a few times. J is TRBJ2-1 and V is TRBV9; TRBD2 is a possible D gene (6 bases). Trimming pared 0 bases from V and 3 bases from J, leaving 16 bases between. Germline CDR1 and CDR2: SGDLS and YYNGEE. This CDR3 has 17 amino acids. CDR3 sequence: CASSVDPPSGVYNEQFF. CDR3 bases: TGTGCCAGCAGCGTAGACCCTCCTTCGGGGGTCTACAATGAGCAGTTCTTC. Using reference TRBV9 and TRBJ2-1 for the parts outside the CDR3, the full variable domain is DSGVTQTPKHLITATGQRVTLRCSPRSGDLSVYWYQQSLDQGLQFLIQYYNGEERAKGNILERFSAQQFPDLHSELNLSSLELGDSALYFCASSVDPPSGVYNEQFFGPGTRLTVL.

The chain links TRBV18 to TRBJ1-6, with D maybe TRBD1 (5 bases). The CDR3 extends over 19 amino acids. Trimming stripped 1 base from V and 1 base from J, with 17 bases between. Germline V gene data show CDR1 as KGHSH and CDR2 as LQKENI. The CDR3 DNA reads as TGTGCCAGCTCACCACTCCGGCAGGGAAGGTTATCCTATAATTCACCCCTCCACTTT. The encoded protein is CASSPLRQGRLSYNSPLHF.

V gene TRBV3-1 (or the pseudogene TRBV3-2) combines with J gene TRBJ2-3; 9 nucleotides align to TRBD2. The V and J ends lost 4 bases and 4 bases, in that order; junction bases with no gene match: 3. Germline V gives CDR1 LGHDT, CDR2 YNNKEL (reference sequence). The CDR3 covers 14 residues. Written as DNA, the CDR3 is TGTGCCAGCAGCCCCCAGCGGGGGGCAGATACGCAGTATTTT. Translated: CASSPQRGADTQYF.

The chain has TRBV27 and TRBJ2-1; 13 bases map to TRBD2. Per germline, CDR1 MNHEY and CDR2 SMNVEV (reference sequence). This CDR3 region has 15 residues. V trimming: 5 bases; J trimming: 8 bases; junction bases outside the gene matches: 6. CDR3 protein: CASSIRLAGGYEQFF. CDR3 coding DNA: TGTGCCAGCAGTATAAGACTAGCGGGGGGCTATGAGCAGTTCTTC.

The chain links TRBV7-9 to TRBJ1-2; D unresolved. This CDR3 comprises 15 residues. Germline V gene data show CDR1 as SEHNR and CDR2 as FQNEAQ (reference sequence). The V and J ends lost 5 bases and 7 bases respectively, with 20 bases between them. CDR3 region: CASSPREGGVGGYTF. The CDR3 region has the DNA TGTGCCAGCAGCCCAAGGGAGGGCGGGGTTGGTGGCTACACCTTC.

This chain links TRBV2 with TRBJ1-1; 8 bases map to TRBD1. The CDR3 has 19 amino acids. V lost 2 bases to trimming and J lost 0 bases; unmatched junction nucleotides: 14. Looked up from germline, CDR1 is SNHLY and CDR2 is FYNNEI. The CDR3 loop is CASSEQTGVARTMNTEAFF. CDR3 nucleotides: TGTGCCAGCAGTGAACAGACAGGGGTCGCGCGGACCATGAACACTGAAGCTTTCTTT.

V gene TRBV5-1 combines with J gene TRBJ1-2, with D possibly being TRBD1 (6 bases). CDR1 is SGHRS and CDR2 is YFSETQ in the germline V gene. The CDR3 spans 14 residues. V lost 4 bases and J lost 6, with 16 bases in between. The CDR3 reads CASSRTTGLDGYTF. The CDR3 coding sequence is TGCGCCAGCAGCCGTACGACAGGCCTCGATGGCTACACCTTC.

The chain employs TRBV6-1 and TRBJ1-5; D is unresolved. Germline CDR1 and CDR2: MNHNS and SASEGT. The CDR3 sequence is 15 residues long. V was trimmed by 1 base and J by 3 bases, leaving 10 bases between them. The CDR3: CASSEGAAPNQPQHF. The CDR3 region has the DNA TGTGCCAGCAGTGAAGGGGCAGCCCCCAATCAGCCCCAGCATTTT.

In this sample, this clone turned up once. V is TRBV3-1 (or the pseudogene TRBV3-2) and J is TRBJ1-1, with 7 bases fitting TRBD1. Germline loops: CDR1 LGHDT, CDR2 YNNKEL (reference sequence). V lost 1 base and J lost 5; bases outside the gene matches: 7. The CDR3 loop spans 15 amino acids. For the CDR3, the DNA is TGTGCCAGCAGCCAAGCTAGGGTACAGGGGACTGAAGCTTTCTTT. Amino acids: CASSQARVQGTEAFF.

The chain combines TRBV28 with TRBJ1-4; D is ambiguous. Looked up from germline, CDR1 is MDHEN and CDR2 is SYDVKM. This CDR3 region has 12 residues. Trimming pared 1 base from V and 10 bases from J, leaving 7 bases between. CDR3 loop: CASSLSHGKLFF. The CDR3 region has the DNA TGTGCCAGCAGTTTATCCCACGGAAAACTGTTTTTT. Full variable domain (remainder filled in from reference TRBV28 and TRBJ1-4): DVKVTQSSRYLVKRTGEKVFLECVQDMDHENMFWYRQDPGLGLRLIYFSYDVKMKEKGDIPEGYSVSREKKERFSLILESASTNQTSMYLCASSLSHGKLFFGSGTQLSVL.

This clone was observed a few times. The J gene is TRBJ1-1, the V gene TRBV16; D not resolved. This CDR3 has 12 residues. V lost 0 bases to trimming and J lost 2 bases, with 1 base between them. Germline V gene sequence: CDR1 KGHSY, CDR2 FQNENV. CDR3 nucleotides: TGTGCCAGCAGCCAATCAAACACTGAAGCTTTCTTT. Translation gives CASSQSNTEAFF. Full variable domain (rest looked up from reference TRBV16 and TRBJ1-1): GEEVAQTPKHLVRGEGQKAKLYCAPIKGHSYVFWYQQVLKNEFKFLISFQNENVFDETGMPKERFSAKCLPNSPCSLEIQATKLEDSAVYFCASSQSNTEAFFGQGTRLTVV.

This clone was found a few times. The chain couples TRBV2 to TRBJ1-1, with 10 positions matching TRBD1. The germline V gene has CDR1 SNHLY and CDR2 FYNNEI. CDR3 length equals 13 residues. J was trimmed by 6 bases and V by 6 bases; bases with no gene match: 4. This CDR3 reads CASSRDRGPEAFF. In DNA form, the CDR3 reads TGTGCCAGCAGCCGGGACAGGGGACCTGAAGCTTTCTTT.

In this sample, this clone turned up a few times. The rearrangement uses TRBV27 and TRBJ2-7; 7 positions agree with TRBD1. The CDR3 has 14 residues. The J segment lost 3 bases and the V segment lost 5 bases, leaving 7 bases of the junction unmatched. Germline lookup yields CDR1 MNHEY and CDR2 SMNVEV (reference sequence). CDR3 in amino acids: CASSPTGQLYEQYF. DNA of the CDR3: TGTGCCAGCAGTCCGACAGGGCAACTCTACGAGCAGTACTTC.

The chain couples TRBV5-1 to TRBJ2-7; tentatively, D is TRBD1 or TRBD2 (7 bases each). Trimming stripped 0 bases from V and 2 bases from J, with 12 bases between. CDR1 and CDR2 from the germline V gene are SGHRS and YFSETQ. The CDR3 totals 15 residues. The chain's CDR3 is CASSLEAGGAYEQYV. In nucleotides, the CDR3 is TGCGCCAGCAGCTTGGAGGCAGGGGGGGCCTACGAGCAGTACGTC.

The chain combines TRBV12-5 with TRBJ1-2, with a possible D match to TRBD1 (6 bases). The CDR3 is 15 amino acids. The germline CDR1 and CDR2 sequences are LGHNT and FRNRAP. The V end was cut by 1 base, the J end by 4 bases, with 13 bases between. The CDR3 loop reads CASGLALGGSYGYTF. CDR3 nucleotide sequence: TGTGCTAGTGGTTTGGCCTTAGGGGGGTCCTATGGCTACACCTTC.